The 23 T cell receptor beta chains presented below share a single source sample, sequenced in a study of graft-versus-host responses after intestinal transplantation. The assay was immunoSEQ multiplex PCR, and TCRdb's table has in-frame clones only and misses some. The sample shows about 97,000 clones, less than 95% of them seen only once. These receptors' targets are unknown. The sequencing here drew on unstimulated CD8+ T cells sorted from spleen or lymph node cells, taken before transplant. The receptors shown here come from a human donor who was the organ donor for an intestinal transplant.

The CDR3 DNA reads TGTGCCAGCACGCGCCGGGACAGGGATTTATACGAGCAGTACTTC. It is translated as CASTRRDRDLYEQYF. The gene calls are TRBV5-6 and TRBJ2-5, with 9 nucleotides matching TRBD1. Judging by the DNA end, TRBJ2-7 fits better; the J call may be wrong. Germline-derived CDR1 and CDR2 are SGHDT and YYEEEE. The CDR3 runs 15 residues.

The chain joins TRBV7-9 to TRBJ2-7, with 9 bases fitting TRBD2. V lost 5 bases and J lost 9; bases outside the gene matches: 17. Germline loops: CDR1 SEHNR, CDR2 FQNEAQ (reference sequence). This CDR3 comprises 16 residues. The CDR3 sequence is CASSDLTAREGLGQYF. DNA for the CDR3: TGTGCCAGCAGCGACCTTACGGCGCGGGAGGGCCTGGGGCAGTACTTC.

The V call is TRBV7-2, the J call TRBJ2-7; 13 bases are a match to TRBD2. After removal of 2 bases from V and 0 bases from J, the junction contained 4 bases not matched to a gene. CDR1 is SGHTA and CDR2 is FQGNSA in the germline V gene. The CDR3 contains 17 residues. CDR3 bases: TGTGCCAGCAGCTTATGGACTAGCGGGGGCCTCTCCTACGAGCAGTACTTC. Residues: CASSLWTSGGLSYEQYF.

V is TRBV10-3 and J is TRBJ2-1; TRBD2 matches 7 bases. From germline, CDR1 is ENHRY and CDR2 SYGVKD. J was trimmed by 5 bases and V by 8 bases; bases with no gene match: 18. The CDR3 is made up of 17 amino acids. Here the CDR3 reads CAIASGGAVGQNNEQFF. CDR3 nucleotides: TGTGCCATCGCGTCGGGAGGAGCTGTGGGTCAGAACAATGAGCAGTTCTTC.

The genes are TRBV4-1 and TRBJ2-1; TRBD2 matches 10 bases. Trimming at V came to 0 bases and at J to 7 bases, leaving 3 bases not matched to a gene. The V gene's germline CDR1 is MGHRA and CDR2 YSYEKL. This CDR3 contains 15 residues. For the CDR3, the DNA is TGCGCCAGCAGCCAAGAACTAGCGGGGAAAAATGAGCAGTTCTTC. This translates into CASSQELAGKNEQFF.

This chain uses TRBV7-9 with TRBJ2-1; TRBD2 matches 12 bases. The V and J ends lost 3 bases and 4 bases, in that order; junction bases with no gene match: 4. The CDR3 extends over 16 amino acids. The germline V gene has CDR1 SEHNR and CDR2 FQNEAQ (reference sequence). In DNA form, the CDR3 reads TGTGCCAGCAGCTTCTCCGGGACTAGCGGGTACAATGAGCAGTTCTTC. Its protein is CASSFSGTSGYNEQFF.

The rearrangement joins TRBV13 to TRBJ2-7, with D tentatively TRBD2 (5 bases). This CDR3 comprises 13 residues. Germline loops: CDR1 PRHDT, CDR2 FYEKMQ (reference sequence). Trimming removed 1 base at V and 3 bases at J, with 7 bases between. The DNA of the CDR3 is TGTGCCAGCAGCTTAGTGGGGAGCTACGAGCAGTACTTC. This encodes CASSLVGSYEQYF.

With respect to this clone: A junction boundary mismatches the germline segment, possibly from a read error. The V call is TRBV2, the J call TRBJ1-3, with 7 bases aligning to TRBD1. The CDR3 spans 15 residues. The germline V gene has CDR1 SNHLY and CDR2 FYNNEI. DNA for the CDR3: TGTGCCAGCAGCGAAGATAGGGGGCCTGGAAACACCATATATTTT. Encoded protein: CASSEDRGPGNTIYF.

The chain has TRBV5-6 and TRBJ2-6; 7 bases line up with TRBD1. CDR3 length equals 17 residues. V lost 3 bases to trimming and J lost 0 bases; unmatched junction nucleotides: 6. Germline assignment: CDR1 SGHDT and CDR2 YYEEEE. CDR3 in DNA: TGTGCCAGCAGCTGGGGGACAGAGAGCTCTGGGGCCAACGTCCTGACTTTC. Translating gives CASSWGTESSGANVLTF.

The rearrangement links TRBV19 to TRBJ2-7; D might be TRBD2 (6 bases). The germline V and J ends were trimmed by 7 bases and 6 bases, with 13 bases remaining between them. The length of the CDR3 is 12 residues. Germline values: CDR1 LNHDA, CDR2 SQIVND (reference sequence). The CDR3 is CASNVGGGEQYF. CDR3 sequence (DNA): TGTGCCAGTAATGTCGGGGGTGGCGAGCAGTACTTC.

This rearrangement joins TRBV27 to TRBJ2-2, with D hard to call. The length of the CDR3 is 13 residues. Germline CDR1 reads MNHEY; CDR2 reads SMNVEV (reference sequence). Trimming cost V 9 bases and J 1 base, with 9 bases left between them. The CDR3 nucleotides read TGTGCCAGTTCGCGACTGAACACCGGGGAGCTGTTTTTT. The encoded protein is CASSRLNTGELFF.

This clone was observed once. The rearrangement uses TRBV5-5 and TRBJ2-3; the match to TRBD2 covers 8 bases. The V gene end was trimmed by 2 bases and the J gene end by 1 base; junction bases not matched to a gene: 6. The germline V gene has CDR1 SGHKS and CDR2 YYEKEE (reference sequence). The CDR3 has 16 amino acids. CDR3 sequence (DNA): TGTGCCAGCAGCTTTAGTGTAGCGGGACGCACAGATACGCAGTATTTT. Encoded protein: CASSFSVAGRTDTQYF.

V usage is TRBV13 and J usage is TRBJ1-5; 11 bases match TRBD1. Germline loops: CDR1 PRHDT, CDR2 FYEKMQ (reference sequence). CDR3 length: 14 amino acids. After removal of 3 bases from V and 6 bases from J, the junction contained 1 base not matched to a gene. Here the CDR3 reads CASSFGTGGQPQHF. CDR3 DNA sequence: TGTGCCAGCAGCTTTGGGACAGGGGGTCAGCCCCAGCATTTT. The full variable domain, with the rest looked up from reference TRBV13 and TRBJ1-5, is AAGVIQSPRHLIKEKRETATLKCYPIPRHDTVYWYQQGPGQDPQFLISFYEKMQSDKGSIPDRFSAQQFSDYHSELNMSSLELGDSALYFCASSFGTGGQPQHFGDGTRLSIL.

This chain uses TRBV28 with TRBJ2-1, with unresolved D. The germline V gene encodes CDR1 MDHEN and CDR2 SYDVKM. V lost 5 bases, J lost 4 bases, and 30 bases lay in between. The CDR3 extends over 20 amino acids. CDR3 coding DNA: TGTGCCAGCAGTGCGACCTTGTGGAGAGGTGCCTTTGGCTTATACAATGAGCAGTTCTTC. Amino acid sequence: CASSATLWRGAFGLYNEQFF.

The chain carries TRBV27 and TRBJ2-7; TRBD1 is a possible D gene (6 bases). V was pared by 3 bases and J by 4 bases, with 13 bases between. The CDR3 is made up of 14 amino acids. CDR1 and CDR2 (germline): MNHEY, SMNVEV (reference sequence). The chain's CDR3 is CASSFTGFGYEQYF. Written as DNA, the CDR3 is TGTGCCAGCAGTTTCACAGGGTTCGGGTACGAGCAGTACTTC.

This chain links TRBV5-1 with TRBJ1-5; 7 bases fit TRBD1. V trimming: 5 bases; J trimming: 1 base; junction bases outside the gene matches: 18. In germline, CDR1 is SGHRS, CDR2 YFSETQ. The CDR3 totals 19 residues. CDR3 coding DNA: TGCGCCAGCAGTCCCCGACCCGACAGGGCTATGGGAAGCAATCAGCCCCAGCATTTT. It codes for CASSPRPDRAMGSNQPQHF.

The chain is built from TRBV10-2 and TRBJ2-1; 9 bases agree with TRBD2. The CDR3 is made up of 16 amino acids. V shed 0 bases and J 8 bases; nucleotides not matched to a gene: 8. Germline V gene data show CDR1 as WSHSY and CDR2 as SAAADI. The CDR3 sequence is CASSESASGTFHEQFF. Written as DNA, the CDR3 is TGCGCCAGCAGTGAGTCGGCTAGCGGGACATTCCATGAGCAGTTCTTC.

The chain couples TRBV28 to TRBJ1-2; D is perhaps TRBD1 (5 bases). Between the trimmed V and J ends, which lost 5 bases and 0 bases, there was a span of 16 bases. The CDR3 has 16 amino acids. Germline assignment: CDR1 MDHEN and CDR2 SYDVKM. Here the CDR3 reads CASSPIGGDANYGYTF. As DNA, the CDR3 is TGTGCCAGCAGTCCCATCGGGGGGGATGCTAACTATGGCTACACCTTC.

The V gene is TRBV4-2, the J gene TRBJ1-2; tentatively, D is TRBD1 (6 bases). Germline V gives CDR1 LGHNA, CDR2 YNFKEQ. The CDR3 spans 14 residues. Trimming pared 4 bases from V and 4 bases from J, leaving 13 bases between. For the CDR3, the DNA is TGTGCCAGCAGCCGCCGTGGGGGGGCCTATGGCTACACCTTC. Translating gives CASSRRGGAYGYTF.

This chain's CDR3 is CASSSQGALNEQFF. In nucleotides, the CDR3 is TGTGCCAGCAGTTCCCAGGGGGCGCTTAATGAGCAGTTCTTC. The chain carries TRBV6-6 and TRBJ2-1; 8 bases map to TRBD1. This CDR3 region has 14 residues. V was clipped by 4 bases and J by 7 bases; unmatched bases: 6. Looked up from germline, CDR1 is MNHNY and CDR2 is SVGAGI (reference sequence).

This chain joins TRBV13 and TRBJ2-2; D gene unclear. This CDR3 spans 13 amino acids. Trimming shortened V by 5 bases and J by 1 base, and 5 bases separated the two germline ends. Germline CDR1 is PRHDT and CDR2 is FYEKMQ (reference sequence). The CDR3 coding sequence is TGTGCCAGCAGCACGGGGAACACCGGGGAGCTGTTTTTT. As protein: CASSTGNTGELFF.

The V and J genes are TRBV25-1 and TRBJ1-4, with no clear D. Germline CDR1 is MGHDK and CDR2 is SYGVNS. Trimming took off 3 bases at V and 0 bases at J, with 11 bases between the two ends. The CDR3 runs 16 residues. DNA for the CDR3: TGTGCCAGCAGTGATCTCCTAACTACAACTAATGAAAAACTGTTTTTT. It translates to CASSDLLTTTNEKLFF. Combining the CDR3 with reference TRBV25-1 and TRBJ1-4 gives the whole variable domain EADIYQTPRYLVIGTGKKITLECSQTMGHDKMYWYQQDPGMELHLIHYSYGVNSTEKGDLSSESTVSRIRTEHFPLTLESARPSHTSQYLCASSDLLTTTNEKLFFGSGTQLSVL.

The chain has TRBV4-1 and TRBJ1-2; a possible D gene is TRBD1 (5 bases). Germline CDR1 and CDR2: MGHRA and YSYEKL. V was cut by 1 base and J by 4 bases, with 13 bases left in between. CDR3 size: 15 residues. This chain's CDR3 is CASSQGQTGVYGYTF. In nucleotides, the CDR3 is TGCGCCAGCAGCCAAGGACAGACGGGGGTCTATGGCTACACCTTC.